This T cell receptor (beta chain) was profiled in a study of T cells expressing NK-cell markers (dated by TCRdb to the early 2020s). Looking at the study overall: In sorted CD3+CD56+NKG2C+, CD3+CD56+NKG2C- and CD3+CD56-NKG2C+ T-cell subsets from about eight donors, TCR beta-chain repertoires were profiled. Sequencing of the libraries produced 2 x 150 bp reads on Illumina HiSeq 2000/2500, MiSeq or NextSeq. Most of the eight sequenced donors were HCMV-seropositive and one was HCMV-seronegative. Randomly selected healthy volunteers, three men and five women, were used as the eight sequenced donors.

To determine HCMV serostatus, a commercial ELISA kit was used to detect HCMV-specific IgG in serum. Ficoll density gradient centrifugation was used to isolate peripheral blood mononuclear cells from blood. To note about this clonotype: Which antigen it targets is not known.

TCRdb lists the instrument as Illumina HiSeq 2000. TCR beta cDNA libraries were made by 5'RACE template switching that added a universal primer site and unique molecular identifiers. Synthesis of cDNA was primed from the TCR beta constant segment and was followed by two consecutive PCR amplification steps. On the authors' methods: MIGEC was used to demultiplex reads and group reads by UMI, and MiTCR was used to assemble and quantify clonotypes. To remove erroneous sequences, TCR cDNA sequences were retained only when supported by two or more reads. The tcR package was used for downstream repertoire analysis, and clonotypes were matched across fractions by CDR3 nucleotide sequence plus V segment. Antigen specificity was annotated against VDJdb with VDJmatch, allowing one amino acid substitution in CDR3. Reprocessed by TCRdb, the reads give a single entry per CDR3 protein sequence, without DNA. V and J calls and clone size were set by TCRdb, not the authors. The table for this sample lists fewer than 400,000 distinct CDR3 sequences. The ten largest clones take up roughly 10% of the sample.

Overall results and qualifications from the work: Whether the expanded NKG2C-expressing T cell clones were specific for HCMV antigens remained unclear. Those dominant clonotypes were again the most abundant among CD3+CD56-NKG2C+ cells in four donors, at about 25-60.1%. For six donors, the dominant CD3+CD56+NKG2C+ clonotypes were among the top 10 CD8+ clonotypes and accounted for roughly 1.0-7.5% of CD8+ T cells.

This receptor was taken from a woman in her 50s in good health. Donor details come from another sample of the same person, matched by shared clones. Sequencing used blood T cells: a sorted CD56 or NKG2C T cell subset, CD4+ or CD8+ T cells, or bulk PBMC T cells (not recorded which).

The CDR3 has the sequence CASSRDTREQYF. The sequence is built from TRBV5-6 and TRBJ2-7; TCRdb calls TRBD1, which cannot be checked without DNA. The germline V gene encodes CDR1 SGHDT and CDR2 YYEEEE. The CDR3 runs 12 residues from the cysteine to the phenylalanine. No DNA sequence was recorded.